Following are 21 T cell receptor beta chains from one sample sequenced in a study of cytomegalovirus exposure and HLA in healthy donors. The PCR employed 60 Vbeta primers together with 13 Jbeta primers. The data were produced by immunoSEQ multiplex PCR, yet TCRdb's version contains in-frame clones alone and is incomplete. The repertoire consists of over 150,000 clones, with about 80% occurring once and the leading ten covering more than 3.5%. The specimen was PBMCs. These receptors were collected from a woman aged 55 to 70 in good health and CMV-seropositive.

This sequence joins TRBV18 and TRBJ1-2; 9 nucleotides align to TRBD1. Losses at the gene ends were 11 bases for V and 4 bases for J; bases not matched to a gene: 14. The CDR3 length is 15 residues. Germline assignment: CDR1 KGHSH and CDR2 LQKENI. CDR3 region: CAGWGQGENLYGYTF. As DNA, the CDR3 is TGTGCCGGTTGGGGACAGGGAGAAAACCTCTATGGCTACACCTTC.

This chain links TRBV4-2 with TRBJ1-1; 7 nucleotides agree with TRBD1. Germline V lookup: CDR1 LGHNA, CDR2 YNFKEQ. The CDR3 extends over 14 amino acids. Germline trimming cut 4 bases from V and 0 bases from J; bases unmatched to any gene: 2. This CDR3 reads CASSPGTVNTEAFF. CDR3 sequence (DNA): TGTGCCAGCAGCCCTGGGACAGTGAACACTGAAGCTTTCTTT.

The J gene is TRBJ2-1, the V gene TRBV15, with a possible D match to TRBD2 (5 bases). This CDR3 spans 14 amino acids. Germline V gene data show CDR1 as LNHNV and CDR2 as YYDKDF (reference sequence). Trimming cost V 1 base and J 9 bases, with 13 bases left between them. The CDR3 spells CATSRVGLAGEQFF. The CDR3 nucleotides are TGTGCCACCAGCAGAGTCGGGTTGGCGGGTGAGCAGTTCTTC.

The sample holds a few counts of this clone. The chain has TRBV15 and TRBJ1-1, with D tentatively TRBD1 (5 bases). Per the germline V gene, CDR1 is LNHNV and CDR2 is YYDKDF (reference sequence). This CDR3 is 19 amino acids long. Trimming stripped 0 bases from V and 5 bases from J, with 25 bases between. The CDR3 loop reads CATSRDYWSSGQLGTEAFF. DNA of the CDR3: TGTGCCACCAGCAGAGATTATTGGTCTAGCGGACAATTGGGTACTGAAGCTTTCTTT.

This chain links TRBV6-1 with TRBJ1-5; the D is unclear. V lost 1 base and J 3 bases, leaving 10 bases between the germline ends. Germline assignment: CDR1 MNHNS and CDR2 SASEGT. The CDR3 loop spans 15 amino acids. CDR3 sequence: CASSEERVNNQPQHF. As DNA, the CDR3 is TGTGCCAGCAGTGAAGAGCGTGTAAACAATCAGCCCCAGCATTTT.

The V gene is TRBV30, the J gene TRBJ1-5, with D possibly being TRBD1 (5 bases). The end of the DNA fits TRBJ2-3 better, so the J call may be wrong. The length of the CDR3 is 13 residues. The germline gives CDR1 GTSNPN, CDR2 SVGIG (reference sequence). In DNA form, the CDR3 reads TGTGCCTGGAGTGGGACAACAAATCAGCCCCAGTATTTT. Translated: CAWSGTTNQPQYF.

The CDR3: CASSFKDRGYTEAFF. The CDR3 nucleotides read TGTGCCAGCAGCTTTAAGGACAGGGGATACACTGAAGCTTTCTTT. This rearrangement joins TRBV5-6 to TRBJ1-1, with 9 bases lining up with TRBD1. The CDR3 has 15 amino acids. Germline CDR1 is SGHDT and CDR2 is YYEEEE. V lost 2 bases to trimming and J lost 3 bases; unmatched junction nucleotides: 5.

The J gene is TRBJ2-2, the V gene TRBV5-4; 7 positions match TRBD2. The CDR3 consists of 16 residues. V lost 4 bases, J lost 4 bases, and 10 bases stayed unmatched. CDR1 and CDR2 from the germline V gene are SGHNT and YYREEE (reference sequence). The CDR3 region is CASSPGGGTATGELFF. The CDR3 region has the DNA TGTGCCAGCAGCCCCGGCGGGGGTACAGCCACCGGGGAGCTGTTTTTT.

The table lists this clone with a count of one. The chain combines TRBV11-2 with TRBJ2-1; 9 nucleotides align to TRBD1. Per germline, CDR1 SGHAT and CDR2 FQNNGV. Trimming cost V 3 bases and J 9 bases; bases outside gene matches: 12. The CDR3 runs to 16 residues. The CDR3 bases are TGTGCCAGCAGCTTCGCTTCGGGACAGGGTAGTGGTGAGCAGTTCTTC. Amino acid sequence: CASSFASGQGSGEQFF. The full variable domain, rest sourced from reference TRBV11-2 and TRBJ2-1, is EAGVAQSPRYKIIEKRQSVAFWCNPISGHATLYWYQQILGQGPKLLIQFQNNGVVDDSQLPKDRFSAERLKGVDSTLKIQPAKLEDSAVYLCASSFASGQGSGEQFFGPGTRLTVL.

V usage is TRBV6-6 and J usage is TRBJ2-5; 9 bases agree with TRBD2. Germline values: CDR1 MNHNY, CDR2 SVGAGI (reference sequence). The CDR3 has 16 residues. With V trimmed by 4 bases and J by 4 bases, 10 bases remained unmatched. DNA for the CDR3: TGTGCCAGCAGTTTTGTGCGGGAGCGGGGGGCAGAGACCCAGTACTTC. Its translation is CASSFVRERGAETQYF.

This clone was detected only once. J is TRBJ1-1 and V is TRBV5-6; maybe TRBD1 (6 bases). V lost 4 bases to trimming and J lost 1 base, with 8 bases between them. The CDR3 contains 13 residues. Germline CDR1 is SGHDT and CDR2 is YYEEEE. CDR3: CASSQGRNTEAFF. CDR3 sequence (DNA): TGTGCCAGCAGCCAGGGGAGGAACACTGAAGCTTTCTTT.

The chain employs TRBV4-2 and TRBJ2-1, with 8 positions matching TRBD2. From germline, CDR1 is LGHNA and CDR2 YNFKEQ. The CDR3 consists of 18 residues. V dropped 4 bases and J dropped 4; count of bases not matched to a gene: 15. The chain's CDR3 is CASSPFGLATPEYNEQFF. For the CDR3, the DNA is TGTGCCAGCAGCCCTTTTGGACTAGCCACACCAGAATACAATGAGCAGTTCTTC.

V usage is TRBV19 and J usage is TRBJ2-1, with 9 bases fitting TRBD1. The CDR3 is made up of 16 amino acids. Germline values: CDR1 LNHDA, CDR2 SQIVND (reference sequence). J was trimmed by 9 bases and V by 4 bases; bases with no gene match: 13. Here the CDR3 DNA reads TGTGCCAGTAGTAGCCCCGGGACAGGGACATCAGGTGAGCAGTTCTTC. Its protein product is CASSSPGTGTSGEQFF.

This rearrangement joins TRBV30 to TRBJ2-7; D uncertain. The V gene's germline CDR1 is GTSNPN and CDR2 SVGIG (reference sequence). The length of the CDR3 is 12 residues. Trimming left V 0 bases short and J 3 bases short, with 6 bases between. The CDR3 sequence: CAWSVPNYEQYF. In nucleotides, the CDR3 is TGTGCCTGGAGTGTACCTAACTACGAGCAGTACTTC.

This chain joins TRBV6-5 and TRBJ2-5, with TRBD2 matching 8 bases. The germline V gene has CDR1 MNHEY and CDR2 SVGAGI. V dropped 10 bases and J dropped 6; count of bases not matched to a gene: 7. The CDR3 covers 12 residues. CDR3 in amino acids: CATLGGGKTQYF. The CDR3, as DNA: TGTGCCACCCTCGGGGGGGGGAAGACCCAGTACTTC.

The sample holds one count of this clone. This chain uses TRBV27 with TRBJ2-3; D might be TRBD1 (6 bases). Germline V gene data show CDR1 as MNHEY and CDR2 as SMNVEV (reference sequence). V dropped 5 bases and J dropped 9 bases, with 15 bases sitting between them. The CDR3 length is 13 residues. CDR3 sequence (DNA): TGTGCCAGCAGTACTGCTGGGGGCGAAACGCAGTATTTT. It encodes CASSTAGGETQYF.

A few counts support this clone. The chain couples TRBV28 to TRBJ1-5; D remains unclear. V lost 4 bases and J 4 bases, leaving 17 bases between the germline ends. This CDR3 has 16 residues. The germline CDR1 and CDR2 sequences are MDHEN and SYDVKM. The CDR3 DNA reads as TGTGCCAGCAGTTCGGCCAAGATAGGAGTGAATCAGCCCCAGCATTTT. This encodes CASSSAKIGVNQPQHF.

The rearrangement links TRBV21-1 to TRBJ2-7; the D call in the table, TRBD2, was not verified against the DNA. TRBV21-1 has pseudogene status. The CDR3 is 17 residues long. As DNA, the CDR3 is TGTGCCAGCAGCAAGTTAGTCGTAGGAGGGGCGACCTACGAGCAGTACTTC. It yields the protein CASSKLVVGGATYEQYF.

This clone was counted only a few times. J is TRBJ1-2 and V is TRBV10-3, with TRBD1 matching 8 bases. CDR3 size: 13 residues. Trimming at V came to 11 bases and at J to 3 bases, leaving 8 bases not matched to a gene. Germline lookup yields CDR1 ENHRY and CDR2 SYGVKD. As DNA, the CDR3 is TGTGCCTCAGGACAGGGAGCCTACTATGGCTACACCTTC. Its protein product is CASGQGAYYGYTF.

The chain recombines TRBV18 with TRBJ2-7, with 7 bases aligning to TRBD1. The CDR3 contains 15 residues. CDR1 KGHSH and CDR2 LQKENI come from the germline V gene. Unmatched junction bases numbered 5, after V lost 3 bases and J lost 0 bases. The chain's CDR3 is CASSPQGQLSYEQYF. CDR3 coding DNA: TGTGCCAGCTCACCGCAGGGACAGCTCTCCTACGAGCAGTACTTC.

The V gene is TRBV14, the J gene TRBJ2-5; D might be TRBD1 (6 bases). The V end was cut by 1 base, the J end by 1 base, with 10 bases between. Germline lookup yields CDR1 SGHDN and CDR2 FVKESK. CDR3 length: 15 residues. The CDR3 loop reads CASSQGGPAQETQYF. The CDR3 DNA is TGTGCCAGCAGCCAAGGGGGGCCAGCCCAAGAGACCCAGTACTTC. Based on the CDR3 plus reference TRBV14 and TRBJ2-5, the full variable domain is EAGVTQFPSHSVIEKGQTVTLRCDPISGHDNLYWYRRVMGKEIKFLLHFVKESKQDESGMPNNRFLAERTGGTYSTLKVQPAELEDSGVYFCASSQGGPAQETQYFGPGTRLLVL.